This paragraph covers one T cell receptor beta chain sequence. Antigen specificity is unknown. Germline-derived CDR1 and CDR2 are SGHAT and FQNNGV. This CDR3 has 12 amino acids. Trimming at V came to 5 bases and at J to 16 bases, leaving 8 bases not matched to a gene. The assay was immunoSEQ multiplex PCR, and TCRdb's table has in-frame clones only and misses some. The sample has approximately 28,000 clones, roughly 70% seen once. The ViraFEST assay expanded antigen-specific CD4+ T cells with viral peptide pools before sequencing. After about 10 days in culture, the CD4+ T cells were isolated. Prior SARS-CoV-2 infection was absent in the vaccine recipients, as shown by negative nucleocapsid antibodies. Wells containing two million PBMC each were cultured with roughly 10 IU/ml IL-2 and around 10 ug/ml peptides. The data were taken from a study of vaccination effects on CD4 cells after COVID-19. Study-level results: Clonal contraction was marked in infection- and vaccine-induced clones late after vaccination. A shortage of convalescent patients and an absence of early post-infection timepoints characterized the study.

The sequence derives from a human donor who received a COVID-19 vaccine. The sample here was CD4+ T cells from PBMCs cultured with HCoV-NL63 spike peptides, taken before COVID-19 vaccination. This chain connects TRBV11-2 to TRBJ2-1; 10 bases are a match to TRBD2. This chain's CDR3 is CASSGAGGAGFF. CDR3 bases: TGTGCCAGCAGCGGAGCGGGAGGGGCCGGATTCTTC.